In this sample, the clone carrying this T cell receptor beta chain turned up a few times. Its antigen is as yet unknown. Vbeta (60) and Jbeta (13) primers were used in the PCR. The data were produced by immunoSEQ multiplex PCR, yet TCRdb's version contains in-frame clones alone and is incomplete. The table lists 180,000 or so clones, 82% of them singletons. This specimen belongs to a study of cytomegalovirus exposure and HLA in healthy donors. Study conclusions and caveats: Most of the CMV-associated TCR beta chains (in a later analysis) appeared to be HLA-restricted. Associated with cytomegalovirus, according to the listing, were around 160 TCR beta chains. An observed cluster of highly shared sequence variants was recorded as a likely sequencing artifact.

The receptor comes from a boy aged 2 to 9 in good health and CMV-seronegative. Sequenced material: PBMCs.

The CDR3 is CASGPGQPYNYGYTF. DNA for the CDR3: TGTGCTAGTGGTCCCGGACAGCCTTATAACTATGGCTACACCTTC. This sequence joins TRBV12-5 and TRBJ1-2; tentatively, D is TRBD1 (6 bases). This CDR3 contains 15 residues. In germline, CDR1 is LGHNT, CDR2 FRNRAP. Trimming pared 5 bases from V and 1 base from J, leaving 14 bases between.